Reported below is one TCR beta chain. Antigen: not known. Using unique molecular identifiers, the investigators prepared the TCRbeta library. One entry per CDR3 protein results from TCRdb running MiXCR on the PCR reads. The sample records some 830,000 distinct CDR3 sequences, 16% being singletons. This specimen belongs to a study of T-cell reconstitution after alpha-beta-depleted transplantation in children. Study results and caveats: Several patients had high TCRbeta diversity at day 60; it came from surviving recipient T cells and thymic progenitors.

Sample: PBMCs, mostly from graft donor cells, taken 360 days after TCRalphabeta/CD19-depleted stem cell transplant. The clonotype was recovered from a male patient aged 10 to 17 who had a stem cell transplant for acute lymphoblastic leukemia, so the T cells may come from the graft donor.

The CDR3 is CATSPGGRGTGIYEQYF. CDR3 nucleotide sequence: TGTGCCACCAGCCCCGGGGGTCGCGGGACAGGAATCTACGAGCAGTACTTC. The chain is built from TRBV24-1 and TRBJ2-7, with 8 bases aligning to TRBD1. In germline, CDR1 is KGHDR, CDR2 SFDVKD. With V trimmed by 7 bases and J by 3 bases, 16 bases remained unmatched. The CDR3 consists of 17 residues.